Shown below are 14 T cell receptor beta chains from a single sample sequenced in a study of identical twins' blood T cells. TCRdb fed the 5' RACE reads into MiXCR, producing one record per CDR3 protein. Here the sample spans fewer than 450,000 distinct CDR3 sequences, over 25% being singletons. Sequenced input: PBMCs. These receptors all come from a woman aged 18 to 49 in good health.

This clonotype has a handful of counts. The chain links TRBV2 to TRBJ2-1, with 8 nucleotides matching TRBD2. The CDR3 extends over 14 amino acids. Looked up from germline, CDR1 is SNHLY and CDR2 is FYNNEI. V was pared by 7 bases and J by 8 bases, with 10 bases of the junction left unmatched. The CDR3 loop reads CASKRSSGWDEQFF. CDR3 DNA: TGTGCCAGCAAGAGGTCTAGCGGGTGGGATGAGCAGTTCTTC.

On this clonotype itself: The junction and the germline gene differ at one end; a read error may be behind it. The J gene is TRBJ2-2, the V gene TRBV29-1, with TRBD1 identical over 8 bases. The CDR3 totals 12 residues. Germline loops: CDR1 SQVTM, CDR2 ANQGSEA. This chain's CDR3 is CSLSGGTGEPFF. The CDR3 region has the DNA TGCAGCCTTTCAGGGGGCACCGGGGAGCCGTTTTTT.

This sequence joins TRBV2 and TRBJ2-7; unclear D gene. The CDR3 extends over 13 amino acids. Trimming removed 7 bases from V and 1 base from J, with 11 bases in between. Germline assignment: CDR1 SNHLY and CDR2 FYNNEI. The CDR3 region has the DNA TGTGCCAGCATCCCCCTGGAATCCTACGAGCAGTACTTC. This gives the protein CASIPLESYEQYF. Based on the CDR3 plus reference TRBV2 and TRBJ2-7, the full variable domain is EPEVTQTPSHQVTQMGQEVILRCVPISNHLYFYWYRQILGQKVEFLVSFYNNEISEKSEIFDDQFSVERPDGSNFTLKIRSTKLEDSAMYFCASIPLESYEQYFGPGTRLTVT.

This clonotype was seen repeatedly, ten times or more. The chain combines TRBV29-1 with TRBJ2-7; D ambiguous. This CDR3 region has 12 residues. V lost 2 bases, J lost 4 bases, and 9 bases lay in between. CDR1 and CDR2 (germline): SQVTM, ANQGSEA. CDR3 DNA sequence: TGCAGCGTTGAAAACAGATTTTACGAGCAGTACTTC. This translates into CSVENRFYEQYF.

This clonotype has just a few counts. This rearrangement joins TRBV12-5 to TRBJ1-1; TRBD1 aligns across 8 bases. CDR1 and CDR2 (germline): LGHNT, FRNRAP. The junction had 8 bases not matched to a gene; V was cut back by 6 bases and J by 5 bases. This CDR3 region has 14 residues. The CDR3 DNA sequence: TGTGCTAGTGGGACTAACAGGGGGGGAACTGAAGCTTTCTTT. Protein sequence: CASGTNRGGTEAFF. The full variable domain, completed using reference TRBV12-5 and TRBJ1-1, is DARVTQTPRHKVTEMGQEVTMRCQPILGHNTVFWYRQTMMQGLELLAYFRNRAPLDDSGMPKDRFSAEMPDATLATLKIQPSEPRDSAVYFCASGTNRGGTEAFFGQGTRLTVV.

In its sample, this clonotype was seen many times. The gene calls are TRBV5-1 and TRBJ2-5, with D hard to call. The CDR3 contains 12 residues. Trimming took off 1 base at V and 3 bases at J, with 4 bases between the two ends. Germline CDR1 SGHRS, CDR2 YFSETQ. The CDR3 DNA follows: TGCGCCAGCAGCTTGACCGAAGAGACCCAGTACTTC. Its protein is CASSLTEETQYF.

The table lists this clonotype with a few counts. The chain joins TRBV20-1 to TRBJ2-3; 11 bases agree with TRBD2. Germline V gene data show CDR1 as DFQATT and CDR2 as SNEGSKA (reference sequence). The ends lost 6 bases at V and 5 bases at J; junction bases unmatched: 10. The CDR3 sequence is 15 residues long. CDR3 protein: CSALNPGLAVDTQYF. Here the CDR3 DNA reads TGCAGTGCGTTAAATCCGGGACTAGCGGTAGATACGCAGTATTTT.

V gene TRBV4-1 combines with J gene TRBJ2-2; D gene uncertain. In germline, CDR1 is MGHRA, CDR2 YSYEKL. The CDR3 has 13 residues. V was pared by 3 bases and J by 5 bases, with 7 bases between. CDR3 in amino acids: CASSQTDTGELFF. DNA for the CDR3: TGCGCCAGCAGCCAGACCGATACCGGGGAGCTGTTTTTT.

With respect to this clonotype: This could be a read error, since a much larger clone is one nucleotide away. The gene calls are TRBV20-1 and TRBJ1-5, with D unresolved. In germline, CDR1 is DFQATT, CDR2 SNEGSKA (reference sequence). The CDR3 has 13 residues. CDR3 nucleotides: TGCAGTGCTTGGGCCCATAGCGATCAGCCCCAGCATTTT. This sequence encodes CSAWAHSDQPQHF.

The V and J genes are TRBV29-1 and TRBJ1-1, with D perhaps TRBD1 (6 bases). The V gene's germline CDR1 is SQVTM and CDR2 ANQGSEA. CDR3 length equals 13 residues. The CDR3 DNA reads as TGCGTTGGGGGCAGGGGCCGTCGGACTGAAGCTTTCTTT. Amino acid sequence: CVGGRGRRTEAFF.

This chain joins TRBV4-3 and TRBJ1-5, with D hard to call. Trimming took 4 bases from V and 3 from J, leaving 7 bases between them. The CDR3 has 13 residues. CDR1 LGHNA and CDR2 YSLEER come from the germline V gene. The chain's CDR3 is CASSPYLNQPQHF. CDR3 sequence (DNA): TGCGCCAGCAGCCCCTACCTCAATCAGCCCCAGCATTTT.

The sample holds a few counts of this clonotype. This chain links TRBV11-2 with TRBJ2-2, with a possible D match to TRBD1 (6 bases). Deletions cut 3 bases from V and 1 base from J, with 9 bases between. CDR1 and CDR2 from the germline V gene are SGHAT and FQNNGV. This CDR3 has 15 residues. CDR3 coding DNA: TGTGCCAGCAGCTTGGGACACTTGAACACCGGGGAGCTGTTTTTT. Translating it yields CASSLGHLNTGELFF. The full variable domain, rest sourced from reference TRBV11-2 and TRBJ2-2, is EAGVAQSPRYKIIEKRQSVAFWCNPISGHATLYWYQQILGQGPKLLIQFQNNGVVDDSQLPKDRFSAERLKGVDSTLKIQPAKLEDSAVYLCASSLGHLNTGELFFGEGSRLTVL.

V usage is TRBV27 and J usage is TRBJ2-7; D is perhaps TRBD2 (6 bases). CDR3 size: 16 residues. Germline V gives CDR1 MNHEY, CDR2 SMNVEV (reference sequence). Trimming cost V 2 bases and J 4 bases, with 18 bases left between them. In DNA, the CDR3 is TGTGCCAGCAGTTTAGTAGTTAGCGCGGGACCGTACGAGCAGTACTTC. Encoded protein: CASSLVVSAGPYEQYF.

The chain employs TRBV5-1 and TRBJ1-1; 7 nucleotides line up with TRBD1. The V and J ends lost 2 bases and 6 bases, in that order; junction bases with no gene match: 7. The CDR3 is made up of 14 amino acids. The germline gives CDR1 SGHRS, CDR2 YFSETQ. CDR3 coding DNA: TGCGCCAGCAGCTTCACAGGGGAGGGGGCTGAAGCTTTCTTT. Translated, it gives CASSFTGEGAEAFF.